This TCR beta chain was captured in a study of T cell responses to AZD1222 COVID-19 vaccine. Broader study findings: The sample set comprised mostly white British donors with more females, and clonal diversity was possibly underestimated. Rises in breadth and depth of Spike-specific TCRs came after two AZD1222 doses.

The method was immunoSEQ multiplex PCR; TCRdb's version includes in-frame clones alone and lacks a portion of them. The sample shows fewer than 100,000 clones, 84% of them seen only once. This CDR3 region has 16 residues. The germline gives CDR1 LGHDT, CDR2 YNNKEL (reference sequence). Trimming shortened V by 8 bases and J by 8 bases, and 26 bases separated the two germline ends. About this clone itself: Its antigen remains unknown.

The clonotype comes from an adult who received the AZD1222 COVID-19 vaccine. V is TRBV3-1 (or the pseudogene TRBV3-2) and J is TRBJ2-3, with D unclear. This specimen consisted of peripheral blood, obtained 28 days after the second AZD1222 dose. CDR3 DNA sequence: TGTGCCAGCGGACCTCGGCCGGCGGTATCAAAAGTTACGCAGTATTTT. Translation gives CASGPRPAVSKVTQYF.